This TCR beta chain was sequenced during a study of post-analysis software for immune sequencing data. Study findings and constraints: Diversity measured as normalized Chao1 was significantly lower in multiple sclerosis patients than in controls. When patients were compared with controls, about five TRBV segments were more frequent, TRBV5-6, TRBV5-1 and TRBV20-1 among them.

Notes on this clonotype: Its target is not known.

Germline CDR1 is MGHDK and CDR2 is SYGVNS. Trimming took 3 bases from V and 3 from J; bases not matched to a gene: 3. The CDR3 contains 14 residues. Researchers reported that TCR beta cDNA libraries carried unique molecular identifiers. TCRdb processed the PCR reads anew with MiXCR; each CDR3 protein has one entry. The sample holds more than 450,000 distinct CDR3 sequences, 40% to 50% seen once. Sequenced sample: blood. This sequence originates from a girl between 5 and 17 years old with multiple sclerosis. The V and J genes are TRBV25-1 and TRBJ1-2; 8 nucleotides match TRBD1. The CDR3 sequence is CASSDRQGYYGYTF. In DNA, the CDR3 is TGTGCCAGCAGTGACCGACAGGGGTACTATGGCTACACCTTC.